This T cell receptor beta chain was profiled in a study of blood T cell repertoires in COVID-19. At the level of the study: Samples representing acute and convalescent COVID-19 were sourced from the United States, Italy and Spain. From T cells, B-cell-depleted T cells, or PBMCs came the material, which was cDNA or gDNA.

In the source study's methods: Using reference gene primer amplification, nucleated cell counts were estimated. The data were produced by immunoSEQ multiplex PCR, yet TCRdb's version contains in-frame clones alone and is incomplete. D and trimming come from the DNA, and the V and J calls and clone size come from that table. The sample holds over 150,000 clones, 80% to 90% seen once. CDR1 and CDR2 from the germline V gene are MGHDK and SYGVNS. The J segment lost 6 bases and the V segment lost 2 bases, leaving 3 bases of the junction unmatched. CDR3 size: 13 residues. In its sample, this clone was seen a few times. This CDR3 is also generated by other DNA sequences in the sample.

V gene TRBV25-1 combines with J gene TRBJ1-2, with TRBD1 identical over 7 bases. This TCR was sampled from a man aged 25 to 40 with acute or convalescent COVID-19. The material sequenced was peripheral blood. This chain's CDR3 is CASSERQGDGYTF. The CDR3 coding sequence is TGTGCCAGCAGTGAAAGGCAGGGGGATGGCTACACCTTC.